This T cell receptor (beta chain) was sequenced for a study of T cells in Graves' hyperthyroidism and ophthalmopathy. About the research overall: Peripheral blood was secured at the point of initial diagnosis, before any treatment.

This clonotype was counted ten times or more. The antigen is not known. The diagnoses drew upon clinical symptoms, serum thyroxine and TRAb, thyroid ultrasound and orbital computed tomography. RNA transcripts provided the source from which TCR beta CDR3 regions were amplified. RT-PCR in the first round (using the HTBI primer set) targeted the TCR CDR3. MiXCR was run by TCRdb on the multiplex PCR reads, yielding one entry per CDR3 protein. The table records about 400,000 distinct CDR3 sequences, roughly 14% of them present only once. The study, taken as a whole, reports: Most thyroid clonotypes that were expanded above 0.001 also turned up in blood. Ophthalmopathy was told apart from stable hyperthyroidism by a 13 V-J model.

Sequenced input: blood. The sequence was collected from a woman under 30 with Graves' hyperthyroidism.

The CDR3: CASSLSDWSLHEQFF. CDR3 sequence (DNA): TGTGCCAGCAGTTTGAGTGATTGGAGCCTGCATGAGCAGTTCTTC. The rearrangement uses TRBV12-3 or TRBV12-4 and TRBJ2-1; D ambiguous. Trimming removed 3 bases from V and 8 bases from J, with 17 bases in between. The CDR3 extends over 15 amino acids.